The rows below give T cell receptor beta chains drawn from one sample of a study of blood T cell repertoires in COVID-19. Sequencing was performed with immunoSEQ multiplex PCR; in TCRdb, only in-frame clones are kept and a portion is missing. The profile shows a few hundred thousand clones, over 75% of them singletons. Source material: PBMCs or T cells enriched from blood (not recorded which). The receptors were sampled from a woman aged 40 to 55 who had recovered from COVID-19. CDR3s include the opening cysteine and the closing phenylalanine or tryptophan. D genes are given only for firm matches. Clone sizes are given selectively: once, few, many, or a class where the clone is expanded.

abundance | j_gene | d_gene | v_gene | CDR3aa | CDR3nt
. | TRBJ1-1 | . | TRBV28 | CASSLQLAEAFF | TGTGCCAGCAGTTTACAACTCGCTGAAGCTTTCTTT
few | TRBJ2-7 | TRBD2 | TRBV5-1 | CASSLTAAGTSAYEQYF | TGCGCCAGCAGCTTAACCGCTGCCGGGACTAGCGCCTACGAGCAGTACTTC
. | TRBJ2-2 | TRBD1 | TRBV2 | CASSALFPRQGTGELFF | TGTGCCAGCAGCGCACTTTTCCCCAGACAGGGTACCGGGGAGCTGTTTTTT
. | TRBJ1-2 | TRBD1 | TRBV19 | CASQNRDRGFGYTF | TGTGCCAGTCAGAACCGGGACAGGGGATTTGGCTACACCTTC
. | TRBJ2-1 | TRBD2 | TRBV5-6 | CASSRTSGRPGEEFF | TGTGCCAGCAGCCGGACTAGCGGGAGACCCGGGGAGGAGTTCTTC
. | TRBJ2-1 | TRBD2 | TRBV5-4 | CASSSKKGLAINNEQFF | TGTGCCAGCAGCTCAAAGAAGGGACTAGCGATTAACAATGAGCAGTTCTTC
. | TRBJ1-1 | TRBD1 | TRBV18 | CASSRQGASDTEAFF | TGTGCCAGCTCACGACAGGGGGCGTCGGACACTGAAGCTTTCTTT
. | TRBJ1-3 | . | TRBV19 | CASSQSGNTIYF | TGTGCCAGTAGCCAGTCAGGAAACACCATATATTTT
. | TRBJ2-2 | . | TRBV5-4 | CASSLVGAGELFF | TGTGCCAGCAGCTTGGTCGGGGCCGGGGAGCTGTTTTTT
. | TRBJ1-1 | . | TRBV5-1 | CASSSDTNTEAFF | TGCGCCAGCAGCTCGGACACAAACACTGAAGCTTTCTTT
. | TRBJ2-1 | TRBD1 | TRBV19 | CASIDRGSRNEQFF | TGTGCCAGTATAGACAGGGGATCGAGGAATGAGCAGTTCTTC
. | TRBJ1-2 | TRBD1 | TRBV5-6 | CASGTGVHYRYTF | TGTGCCAGCGGGACAGGGGTGCACTATCGCTACACCTTC
. | TRBJ2-3 | TRBD2 | TRBV27 | CASSSPRGLAGVTSSTDTQYF | TGTGCCAGCAGTTCCCCCCGAGGGCTAGCGGGAGTGACCTCCAGCACAGATACGCAGTATTTT
. | TRBJ2-1 | TRBD2 | TRBV11-2 | CASSLAVTSDYNEQFF | TGTGCCAGCAGCTTAGCGGTGACTAGCGATTACAATGAGCAGTTCTTC
. | TRBJ1-2 | TRBD1 | TRBV7-9 | CASSFKQGLFGYTF | TGTGCCAGCAGTTTCAAACAGGGGTTATTTGGCTACACCTTC
. | TRBJ1-4 | . | TRBV7-2 | CASSRGWGTNEKLFF | TGTGCCAGCAGCCGGGGGTGGGGCACTAATGAAAAACTGTTTTTT
. | TRBJ2-3 | . | TRBV15 | CATESMGASSTDTQYF | TGTGCCACCGAAAGCATGGGGGCCTCAAGCACAGATACGCAGTATTTT
. | TRBJ2-3 | TRBD2 | TRBV11-3 | CASSGLGTSGRGRDTQYF | TGTGCCAGCAGCGGACTAGGGACTAGCGGGAGGGGCAGGGATACGCAGTATTTT
. | TRBJ1-2 | TRBD1 | TRBV6-5 | CATYLIRGQGYGYTF | TGTGCCACGTACCTAATCAGGGGACAGGGGTATGGCTACACCTTC
. | TRBJ1-1 | . | TRBV5-1 | CASSLNRDTFMNTEAFF | TGCGCCAGCAGCTTAAACAGGGATACGTTCATGAACACTGAAGCTTTCTTT
. | TRBJ1-1 | TRBD1 | TRBV10-1 | CASNSGTGGTEAFF | TGCGCCAGCAACTCCGGGACAGGGGGCACTGAAGCTTTCTTT
. | TRBJ2-7 | TRBD2 | TRBV19 | CASSISGTTYEQYF | TGTGCCAGTAGTATTAGCGGGACAACCTACGAGCAGTACTTC
. | TRBJ1-3 | . | TRBV4-1 | CASSQELASGNTIYF | TGCGCCAGCAGCCAAGAGTTAGCCTCTGGAAACACCATATATTTT
. | TRBJ2-5 | TRBD1 | TRBV24-1 | CATGDRVARETQYF | TGTGCCACCGGAGACAGGGTGGCGAGGGAGACCCAGTACTTC
. | TRBJ2-5 | TRBD1 | TRBV7-6 | CASSSGTAPQETQYF | TGTGCCAGCAGCTCTGGGACAGCGCCCCAAGAGACCCAGTACTTC
many | TRBJ2-2 | . | TRBV19 | CASSPYGGAGELFF | TGTGCCAGTAGTCCTTATGGAGGGGCCGGGGAGCTGTTTTTT
. | TRBJ1-1 | . | TRBV4-1 | CASSQGFRDGDAFF | TGCGCCAGCAGCCAAGGCTTCAGGGATGGGGATGCTTTCTTT
. | TRBJ2-1 | . | TRBV5-1 | CASRTDSFSYNEQFF | TGCGCCAGCCGTACGGACTCCTTCTCCTACAATGAGCAGTTCTTC
. | TRBJ1-2 | . | TRBV4-1 | CASSQEAGGSYGYTF | TGCGCCAGCAGCCAAGAAGCGGGGGGCTCCTACGGCTACACCTTC
. | TRBJ2-4 | . | TRBV11-3 | CASKREAGQNIQYF | TGTGCCAGCAAAAGGGAAGCAGGGCAAAACATTCAGTACTTC
few | TRBJ1-3 | . | TRBV19 | CASSIETPGNTIYF | TGTGCCAGTAGTATTGAGACACCTGGAAACACCATATATTTT
. | TRBJ2-1 | TRBD2 | TRBV7-6 | CASSSELAGGVYNEQFF | TGTGCCAGCAGCTCTGAGTTAGCGGGAGGCGTTTACAATGAGCAGTTCTTC
once | TRBJ1-1 | . | TRBV6-5 | CASKKSNRVLTEAFF | TGTGCCAGCAAGAAGAGCAACAGAGTCCTCACTGAAGCTTTCTTT
. | TRBJ1-4 | TRBD1 | TRBV3-1/TRBV3-2 | CASTPGQGATNEKLFF | TGTGCCAGCACCCCGGGACAGGGGGCAACTAATGAAAAACTGTTTTTT
. | TRBJ1-1 | . | TRBV10-3 | CAISGTSHGTEAFF | TGTGCCATCAGCGGGACTTCCCACGGGACTGAAGCTTTCTTT
. | TRBJ1-6 | . | TRBV19 | CASSWGVIENSPLHF | TGTGCCAGTAGTTGGGGGGTGATTGAGAATTCACCCCTCCACTTT
few | TRBJ1-2 | . | TRBV4-1 | CASSQGPRQAYGYTF | TGCGCCAGCAGCCAAGGTCCGCGACAGGCATATGGCTACACCTTC
. | TRBJ1-1 | . | TRBV11-2 | CASSLDAGGRGTEAFF | TGTGCCAGCAGCCTGGATGCCGGGGGAAGAGGGACTGAAGCTTTCTTT
. | TRBJ2-7 | TRBD1 | TRBV9 | CASSARQGVNYEQYF | TGTGCCAGCAGCGCCCGACAGGGGGTTAACTACGAGCAGTACTTC
once | TRBJ2-1 | . | TRBV5-1 | CASSFGEGGREQFF | TGCGCCAGCAGCTTCGGGGAAGGAGGGCGTGAGCAGTTCTTC
. | TRBJ1-1 | . | TRBV10-3 | CAISESGGKYSTEAFF | TGTGCCATCAGTGAGTCGGGAGGGAAGTACTCCACTGAAGCTTTCTTT
. | TRBJ2-7 | . | TRBV29-1 | CSVEVGVTYEQYF | TGCAGCGTTGAAGTAGGGGTCACCTACGAGCAGTACTTC
once | TRBJ2-7 | TRBD2 | TRBV7-2 | CASRPDSGTTYEQYF | TGTGCCAGCAGACCAGACAGCGGGACTACCTACGAGCAGTACTTC
. | TRBJ1-1 | . | TRBV10-3 | CAIRGDRDSSEAFF | TGTGCCATCAGGGGGGATCGGGACTCATCTGAAGCTTTCTTT
. | TRBJ2-7 | TRBD1 | TRBV18 | CASSPGQGGVYEQYF | TGTGCCAGCTCCCCGGGACAGGGAGGGGTCTACGAGCAGTACTTC
. | TRBJ1-1 | TRBD1 | TRBV29-1 | CSVLDRGDTEAFF | TGCAGCGTTTTGGACAGGGGGGATACTGAAGCTTTCTTT
. | TRBJ2-7 | TRBD1 | TRBV5-4 | CASSLDRPAYEQYF | TGTGCCAGCAGCCTGGACAGGCCAGCCTACGAGCAGTACTTC